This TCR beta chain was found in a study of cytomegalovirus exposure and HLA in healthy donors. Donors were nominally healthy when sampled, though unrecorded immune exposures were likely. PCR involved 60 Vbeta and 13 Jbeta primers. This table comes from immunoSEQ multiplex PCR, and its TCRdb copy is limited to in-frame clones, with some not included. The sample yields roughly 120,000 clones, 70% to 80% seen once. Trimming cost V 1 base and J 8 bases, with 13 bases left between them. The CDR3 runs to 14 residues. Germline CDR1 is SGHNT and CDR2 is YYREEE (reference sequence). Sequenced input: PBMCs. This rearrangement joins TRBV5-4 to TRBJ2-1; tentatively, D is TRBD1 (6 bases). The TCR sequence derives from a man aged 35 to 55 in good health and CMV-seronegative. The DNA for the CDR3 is TGTGCCAGCAGCTTGAAGACAGGACGGGATGAGCAGTTCTTC. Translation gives CASSLKTGRDEQFF. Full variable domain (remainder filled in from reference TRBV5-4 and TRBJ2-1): ETGVTQSPTHLIKTRGQQVTLRCSSQSGHNTVSWYQQALGQGPQFIFQYYREEENGRGNFPPRFSGLQFPNYSSELNVNALELDDSALYLCASSLKTGRDEQFFGPGTRLTVL.